This T cell receptor (beta chain) was found in a study of CD8 T cells in ankylosing spondylitis. The CDR3 has 12 amino acids. V was pared by 2 bases and J by 9 bases, with 1 base of the junction left unmatched. The germline V gene encodes CDR1 DFQATT and CDR2 SNEGSKA (reference sequence). In making TCR beta libraries, quantitative 5'-RACE with molecular barcodes was used. TCRdb itself ran the 5' RACE reads through MiXCR, one entry per CDR3 protein. Here the sample spans about 140,000 distinct CDR3 sequences, roughly 8.8% being singletons. Overall study results and limits: Some motif variants were previously reported in reactive arthritis synovial fluid and blood. Matched synovial fluid from ankylosing spondylitis patients was reported to be enriched for disease-linked clones.

This clonotype came up many times. Its antigen is as yet unknown. The sample taken for sequencing was synovial fluid, either unsorted or a sorted T cell fraction (not recorded which). The chain employs TRBV20-1 and TRBJ2-4; 10 bases map to TRBD2. The receptor was derived from a male donor with ankylosing spondylitis. The CDR3 sequence is CSARLAGAIQYF. The DNA of the CDR3 is TGCAGTGCTAGACTAGCGGGAGCCATTCAGTACTTC.